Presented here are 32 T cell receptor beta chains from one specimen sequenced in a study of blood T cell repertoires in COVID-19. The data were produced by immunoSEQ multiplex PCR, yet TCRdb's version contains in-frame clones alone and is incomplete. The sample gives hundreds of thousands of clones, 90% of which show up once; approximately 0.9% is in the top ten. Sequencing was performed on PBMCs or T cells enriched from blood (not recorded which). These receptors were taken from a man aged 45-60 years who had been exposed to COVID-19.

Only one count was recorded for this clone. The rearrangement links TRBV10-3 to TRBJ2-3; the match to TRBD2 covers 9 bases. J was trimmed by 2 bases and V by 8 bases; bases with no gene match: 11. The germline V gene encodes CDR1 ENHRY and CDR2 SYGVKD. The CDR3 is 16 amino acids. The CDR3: CAIGVGSGGFTDTQYF. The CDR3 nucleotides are TGTGCCATCGGAGTAGGTAGCGGGGGATTCACAGATACGCAGTATTTT.

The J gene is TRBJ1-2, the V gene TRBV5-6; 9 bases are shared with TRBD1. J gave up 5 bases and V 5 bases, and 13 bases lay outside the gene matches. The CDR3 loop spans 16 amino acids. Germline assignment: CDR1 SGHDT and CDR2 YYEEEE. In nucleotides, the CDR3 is TGTGCCAGCAGGGAGCAGCCGACAGGGGGTCCTTATGGCTACACCTTC. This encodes CASREQPTGGPYGYTF.

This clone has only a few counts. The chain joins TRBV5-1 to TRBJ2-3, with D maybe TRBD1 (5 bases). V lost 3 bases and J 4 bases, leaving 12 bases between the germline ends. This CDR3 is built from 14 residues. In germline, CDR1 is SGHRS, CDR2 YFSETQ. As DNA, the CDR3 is TGCGCCAGCAGCTCCTCGGCAGGGTCAGATACGCAGTATTTT. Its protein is CASSSSAGSDTQYF.

CDR3 sequence: CASSLHQSNQPQHF. Here the CDR3 DNA reads TGTGCCAGCAGTTTGCACCAGTCCAATCAGCCCCAGCATTTT. The chain links TRBV28 to TRBJ1-5, with D uncertain. CDR1 MDHEN and CDR2 SYDVKM come from the germline V gene. This CDR3 region has 14 residues. Deletions cut 3 bases from V and 3 bases from J, with 9 bases between.

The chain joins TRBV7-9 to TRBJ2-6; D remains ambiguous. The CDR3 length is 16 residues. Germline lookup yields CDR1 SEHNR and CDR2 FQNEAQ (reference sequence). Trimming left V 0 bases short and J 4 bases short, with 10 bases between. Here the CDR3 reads CASSLAVVLGANVLTF. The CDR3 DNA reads TGTGCCAGCAGCTTAGCGGTAGTGTTGGGGGCCAACGTCCTGACTTTC.

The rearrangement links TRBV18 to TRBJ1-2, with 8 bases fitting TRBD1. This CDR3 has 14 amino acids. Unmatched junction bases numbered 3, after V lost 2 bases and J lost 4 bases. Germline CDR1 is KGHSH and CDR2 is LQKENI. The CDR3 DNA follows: TGTGCCAGCTCACCATCAGGGGGCGGCTATGGCTACACCTTC. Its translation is CASSPSGGGYGYTF.

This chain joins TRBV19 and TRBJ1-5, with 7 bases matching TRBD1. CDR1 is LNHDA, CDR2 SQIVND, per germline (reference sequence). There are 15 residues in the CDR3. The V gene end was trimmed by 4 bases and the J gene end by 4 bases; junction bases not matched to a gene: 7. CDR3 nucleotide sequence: TGTGCCAGTAGTACCCGACAGGGTGATAATCAGCCCCAGCATTTT. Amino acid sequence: CASSTRQGDNQPQHF.

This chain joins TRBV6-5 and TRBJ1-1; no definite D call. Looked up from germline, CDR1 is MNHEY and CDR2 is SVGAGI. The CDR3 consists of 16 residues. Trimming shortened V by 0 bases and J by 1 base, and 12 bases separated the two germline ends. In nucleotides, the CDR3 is TGTGCCAGCAGTTACTCGAGGTTTCAGACGAACACTGAAGCTTTCTTT. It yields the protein CASSYSRFQTNTEAFF.

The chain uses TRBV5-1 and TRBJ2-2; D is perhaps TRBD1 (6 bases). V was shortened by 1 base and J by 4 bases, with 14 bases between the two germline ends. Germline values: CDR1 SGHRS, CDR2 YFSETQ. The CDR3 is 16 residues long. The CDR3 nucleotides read TGCGCCAGCAGCTTGAGCGACAGGCAGTTCACCGGGGAGCTGTTTTTT. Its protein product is CASSLSDRQFTGELFF.

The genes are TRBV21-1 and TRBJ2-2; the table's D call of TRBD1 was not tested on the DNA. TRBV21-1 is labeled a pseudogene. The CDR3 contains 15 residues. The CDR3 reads CASPLDRVTTGELFF. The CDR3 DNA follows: TGTGCCAGCCCCCTCGACAGGGTAACCACCGGGGAGCTGTTTTTT.

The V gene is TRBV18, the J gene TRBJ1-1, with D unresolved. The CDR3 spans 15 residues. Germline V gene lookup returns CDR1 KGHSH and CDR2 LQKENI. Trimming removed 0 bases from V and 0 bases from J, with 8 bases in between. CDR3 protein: CASSPPTLLNTEAFF. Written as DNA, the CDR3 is TGTGCCAGCTCACCACCGACACTTTTGAACACTGAAGCTTTCTTT.

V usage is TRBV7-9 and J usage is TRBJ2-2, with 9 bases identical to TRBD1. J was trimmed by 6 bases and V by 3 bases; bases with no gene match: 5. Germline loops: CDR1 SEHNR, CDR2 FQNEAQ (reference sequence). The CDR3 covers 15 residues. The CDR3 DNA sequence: TGTGCCAGCAGCTTTGGGACAGGGCGGCCCGGGGAGCTGTTTTTT. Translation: CASSFGTGRPGELFF.

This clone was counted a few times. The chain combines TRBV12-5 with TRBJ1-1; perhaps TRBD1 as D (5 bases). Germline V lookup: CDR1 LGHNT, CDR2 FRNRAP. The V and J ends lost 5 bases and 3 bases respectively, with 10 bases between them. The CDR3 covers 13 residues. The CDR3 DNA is TGTGCTAGTGGTGACAGCCCCTACACTGAAGCTTTCTTT. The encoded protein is CASGDSPYTEAFF.

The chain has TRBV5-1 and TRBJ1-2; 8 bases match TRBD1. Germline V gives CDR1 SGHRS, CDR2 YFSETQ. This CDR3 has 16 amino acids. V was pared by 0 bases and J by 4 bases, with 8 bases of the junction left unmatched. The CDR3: CASSLGGTGIRYGYTF. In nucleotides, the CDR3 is TGCGCCAGCAGCTTGGGGGGGACAGGTATCCGCTATGGCTACACCTTC. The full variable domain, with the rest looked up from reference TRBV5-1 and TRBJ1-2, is KAGVTQTPRYLIKTRGQQVTLSCSPISGHRSVSWYQQTPGQGLQFLFEYFSETQRNKGNFPGRFSGRQFSNSRSEMNVSTLELGDSALYLCASSLGGTGIRYGYTFGSGTRLTVV.

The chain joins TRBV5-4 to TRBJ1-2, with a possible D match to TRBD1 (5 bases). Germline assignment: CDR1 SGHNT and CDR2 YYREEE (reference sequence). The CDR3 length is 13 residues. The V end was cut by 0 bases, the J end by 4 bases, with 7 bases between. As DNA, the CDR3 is TGTGCCAGCAGCTTGGGCGGGGCCTATGGCTACACCTTC. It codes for CASSLGGAYGYTF.

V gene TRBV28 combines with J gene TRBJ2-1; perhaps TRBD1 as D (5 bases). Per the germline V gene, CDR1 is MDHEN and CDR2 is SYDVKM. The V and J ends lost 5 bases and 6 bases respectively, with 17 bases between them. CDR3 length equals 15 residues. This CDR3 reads CASSGARHRSNEQFF. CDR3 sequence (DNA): TGTGCCAGCAGTGGGGCCAGGCACCGGAGCAATGAGCAGTTCTTC.

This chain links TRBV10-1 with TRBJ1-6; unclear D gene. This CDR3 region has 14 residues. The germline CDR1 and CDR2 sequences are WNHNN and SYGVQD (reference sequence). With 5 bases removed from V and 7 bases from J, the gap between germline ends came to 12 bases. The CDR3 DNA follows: TGCGCCAGCAGTACCGGGTCGCTAAATTCACCCCTCCACTTT. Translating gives CASSTGSLNSPLHF.

CDR3 residues: CASSSTRGVSSYNEQFF. The CDR3 bases are TGTGCCAGCAGCTCCACCCGGGGGGTAAGCTCCTACAATGAGCAGTTCTTC. The genes are TRBV9 and TRBJ2-1; 7 bases are shared with TRBD2. CDR1 SGDLS and CDR2 YYNGEE come from the germline V gene. CDR3 length equals 17 residues. The trim removed 4 bases at V and 0 bases at J, leaving 10 bases unmatched.

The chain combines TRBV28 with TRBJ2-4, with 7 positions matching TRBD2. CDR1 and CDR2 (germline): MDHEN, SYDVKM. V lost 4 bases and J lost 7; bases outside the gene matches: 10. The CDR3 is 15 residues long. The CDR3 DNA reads TGTGCCAGCAGTTCGGTGTCTAGCGGATTGAACATTCAGTACTTC. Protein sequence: CASSSVSSGLNIQYF.

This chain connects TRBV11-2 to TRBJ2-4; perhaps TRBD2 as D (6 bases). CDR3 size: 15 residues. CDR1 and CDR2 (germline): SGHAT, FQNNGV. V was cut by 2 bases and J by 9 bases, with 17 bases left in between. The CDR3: CASSLPLQGAGIQYF. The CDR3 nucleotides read TGTGCCAGCAGCTTACCCCTCCAGGGAGCGGGCATTCAGTACTTC.

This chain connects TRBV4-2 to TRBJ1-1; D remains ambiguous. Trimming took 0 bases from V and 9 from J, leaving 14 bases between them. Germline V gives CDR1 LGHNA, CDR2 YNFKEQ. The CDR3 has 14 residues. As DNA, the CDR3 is TGTGCCAGCAGCCAAGATCACGGGGAAAGGAAAGCTTTCTTT. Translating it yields CASSQDHGERKAFF.

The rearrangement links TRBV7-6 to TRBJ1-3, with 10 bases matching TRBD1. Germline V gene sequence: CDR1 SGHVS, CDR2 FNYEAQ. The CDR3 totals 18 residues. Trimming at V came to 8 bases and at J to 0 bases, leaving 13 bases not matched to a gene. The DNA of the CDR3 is TGTGCCAGCCGCTCCGGACAGGGGGACTTTATCTCTGGAAACACCATATATTTT. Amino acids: CASRSGQGDFISGNTIYF.

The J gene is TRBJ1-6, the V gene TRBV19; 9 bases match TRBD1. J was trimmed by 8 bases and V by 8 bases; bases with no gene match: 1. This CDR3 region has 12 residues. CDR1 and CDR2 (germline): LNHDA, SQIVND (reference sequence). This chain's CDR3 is CASRQGDSPLHF. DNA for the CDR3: TGTGCCAGTCGACAGGGGGATTCACCCCTCCACTTT. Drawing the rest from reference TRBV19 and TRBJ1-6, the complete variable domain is DGGITQSPKYLFRKEGQNVTLSCEQNLNHDAMYWYRQDPGQGLRLIYYSQIVNDFQKGDIAEGYSVSREKKESFPLTVTSAQKNPTAFYLCASRQGDSPLHFGNGTRLTVT.

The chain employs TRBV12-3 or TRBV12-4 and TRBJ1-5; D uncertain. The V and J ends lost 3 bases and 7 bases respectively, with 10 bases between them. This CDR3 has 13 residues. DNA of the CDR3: TGTGCCAGCAGTTTGCGTCCCCAACAGCCCCAGCATTTT. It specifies CASSLRPQQPQHF.

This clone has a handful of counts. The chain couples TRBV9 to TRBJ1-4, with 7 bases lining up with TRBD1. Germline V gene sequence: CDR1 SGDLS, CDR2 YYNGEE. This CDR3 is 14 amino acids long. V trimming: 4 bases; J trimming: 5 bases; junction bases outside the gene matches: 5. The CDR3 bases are TGTGCCAGCAGCCAGACAGGGAGCAATGAAAAACTGTTTTTT. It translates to CASSQTGSNEKLFF. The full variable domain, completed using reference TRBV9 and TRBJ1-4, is DSGVTQTPKHLITATGQRVTLRCSPRSGDLSVYWYQQSLDQGLQFLIQYYNGEERAKGNILERFSAQQFPDLHSELNLSSLELGDSALYFCASSQTGSNEKLFFGSGTQLSVL.

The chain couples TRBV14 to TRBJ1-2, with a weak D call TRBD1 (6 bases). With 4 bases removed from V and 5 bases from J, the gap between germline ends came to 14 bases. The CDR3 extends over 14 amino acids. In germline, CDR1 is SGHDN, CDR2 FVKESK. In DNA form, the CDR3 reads TGTGCCAGCAGCCCCCGGGACACTTTATATGGCTACACCTTC. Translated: CASSPRDTLYGYTF. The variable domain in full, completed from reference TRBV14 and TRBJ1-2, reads EAGVTQFPSHSVIEKGQTVTLRCDPISGHDNLYWYRRVMGKEIKFLLHFVKESKQDESGMPNNRFLAERTGGTYSTLKVQPAELEDSGVYFCASSPRDTLYGYTFGSGTRLTVV.

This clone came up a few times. CDR3 loop: CASSPYGTGIDQPQHF. CDR3 in DNA: TGTGCCAGCAGCCCGTACGGAACAGGGATCGATCAGCCCCAGCATTTT. The V gene is TRBV7-2, the J gene TRBJ1-5; D possibly corresponds to TRBD1 (6 bases). V gave up 5 bases and J gave up 5 bases, with 19 bases separating them. The length of the CDR3 is 16 residues. Germline CDR1 and CDR2: SGHTA and FQGNSA.

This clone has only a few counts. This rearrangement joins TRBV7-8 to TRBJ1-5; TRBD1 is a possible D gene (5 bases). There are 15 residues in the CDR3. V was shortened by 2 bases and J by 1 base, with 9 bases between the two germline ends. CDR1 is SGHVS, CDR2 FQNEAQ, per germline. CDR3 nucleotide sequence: TGTGCCAGCAGCTTAATCGGGGGAAGCAATCAGCCCCAGCATTTT. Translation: CASSLIGGSNQPQHF.

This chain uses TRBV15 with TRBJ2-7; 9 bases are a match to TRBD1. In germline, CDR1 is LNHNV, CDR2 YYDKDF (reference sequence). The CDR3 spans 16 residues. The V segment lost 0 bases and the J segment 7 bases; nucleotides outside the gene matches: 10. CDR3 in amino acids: CATSRDLGQGSREQYF. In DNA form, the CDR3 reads TGTGCCACCAGCAGAGACTTGGGACAGGGAAGTAGAGAGCAGTACTTC.

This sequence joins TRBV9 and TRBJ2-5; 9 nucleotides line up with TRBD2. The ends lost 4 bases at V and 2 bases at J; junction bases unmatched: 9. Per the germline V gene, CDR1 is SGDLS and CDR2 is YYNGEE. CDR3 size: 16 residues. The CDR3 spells CASSPGESGGQETQYF. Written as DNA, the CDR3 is TGTGCCAGCAGCCCCGGGGAGAGCGGGGGGCAAGAGACCCAGTACTTC.

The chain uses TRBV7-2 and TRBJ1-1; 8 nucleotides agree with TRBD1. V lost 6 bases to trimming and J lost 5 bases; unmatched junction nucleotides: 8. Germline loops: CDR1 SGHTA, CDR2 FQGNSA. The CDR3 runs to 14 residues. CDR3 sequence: CASRQDRVGTEAFF. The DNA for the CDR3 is TGTGCCAGCAGACAGGACAGGGTTGGGACTGAAGCTTTCTTT.

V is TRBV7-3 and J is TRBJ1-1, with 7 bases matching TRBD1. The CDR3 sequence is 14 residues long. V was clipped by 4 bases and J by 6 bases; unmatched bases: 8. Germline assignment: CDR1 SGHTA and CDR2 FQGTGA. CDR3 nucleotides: TGTGCCAGCAGCTCCTTCGGGGACAGTTCTGAAGCTTTCTTT. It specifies CASSSFGDSSEAFF.